Below, 29 T cell receptor beta chains from the same sample are listed, as sequenced in a study of patients and donors after allogeneic stem cell transplantation. One entry per CDR3 protein, called by TCRdb with MiXCR from the RT-PCR reads. The sample has 200,000 to 250,000 distinct CDR3 sequences; 12% to 15% are singletons. Sequencing was performed on blood, either unsorted or a sorted T cell fraction (not recorded which). All receptors derive from a human donor who was either an allogeneic HSCT recipient or a stem cell or donor lymphocyte infusion donor (not recorded which). It is not recorded whose cells these are; they may come from a transplant donor.

This clonotype was found a few times. V usage is TRBV7-2 and J usage is TRBJ2-3; 12 bases are shared with TRBD2. After removal of 1 base from V and 4 bases from J, the junction contained 3 bases not matched to a gene. CDR3 length equals 16 residues. Germline V gives CDR1 SGHTA, CDR2 FQGNSA. CDR3 nucleotides: TGTGCCAGCAGCTTAGTTCCTAGCGGGAGGGCAGATACGCAGTATTTT. Translation: CASSLVPSGRADTQYF.

The chain couples TRBV11-3 to TRBJ2-5; 14 positions match TRBD2. Germline assignment: CDR1 SGHNT and CDR2 YENEEA. The V segment lost 3 bases and the J segment 5 bases; nucleotides outside the gene matches: 5. The CDR3 sequence is 16 residues long. CDR3 region: CASSLGLAGAAETQYF. The CDR3 DNA reads TGTGCCAGCAGCTTGGGACTAGCGGGAGCGGCGGAGACCCAGTACTTC.

The chain recombines TRBV7-6 with TRBJ1-6; possible D gene TRBD1, 5 bases. Germline CDR1 and CDR2: SGHVS and FNYEAQ. The germline V and J ends were trimmed by 4 bases and 10 bases, with 11 bases remaining between them. CDR3 length equals 13 residues. The CDR3: CASSSEGSSPLHF. CDR3 DNA sequence: TGTGCCAGCAGCTCCGAGGGGTCATCACCCCTCCACTTT.

This clonotype was counted a few times. The chain is built from TRBV9 and TRBJ2-3; possibly TRBD2 for D (7 bases). Trimming left V 7 bases short and J 2 bases short, with 14 bases between. This CDR3 comprises 14 residues. Per the germline V gene, CDR1 is SGDLS and CDR2 is YYNGEE. The DNA for the CDR3 is TGTGCCAGCGGGGCGGGGGCCGACACAGATACGCAGTATTTT. This translates into CASGAGADTDTQYF. The full variable domain, with the rest looked up from reference TRBV9 and TRBJ2-3, is DSGVTQTPKHLITATGQRVTLRCSPRSGDLSVYWYQQSLDQGLQFLIQYYNGEERAKGNILERFSAQQFPDLHSELNLSSLELGDSALYFCASGAGADTDTQYFGPGTRLTVL.

The V gene is TRBV6-2 or TRBV6-3, the J gene TRBJ2-2; weak D call: TRBD2 (6 bases). With 5 bases removed from V and 4 bases from J, the gap between germline ends came to 17 bases. The CDR3 contains 16 residues. Per the germline V gene, CDR1 is MNHEY and CDR2 is SVGEGT. Here the CDR3 DNA reads TGTGCCAGCAGTCCCTTGGCGGGGTCGGGCACCGGGGAGCTGTTTTTT. Translating gives CASSPLAGSGTGELFF.

This sequence joins TRBV29-1 and TRBJ1-4, with 10 bases lining up with TRBD1. The CDR3 has 14 amino acids. CDR1 is SQVTM, CDR2 ANQGSEA, per germline. The ends lost 8 bases at V and 5 bases at J; junction bases unmatched: 8. The chain's CDR3 is CSTVEGQGNEKLFF. The DNA of the CDR3 is TGCAGCACCGTGGAGGGACAGGGGAATGAAAAACTGTTTTTT.

This clonotype was counted ten times or more. The chain links TRBV7-6 to TRBJ1-1, with D hard to call. Germline CDR1 SGHVS, CDR2 FNYEAQ. The V end was cut by 8 bases, the J end by 4 bases, with 14 bases between. The CDR3 is made up of 13 amino acids. CDR3 DNA: TGTGCCAGCGCCGGTGGGTTGGGCACTGAAGCTTTCTTT. This gives the protein CASAGGLGTEAFF.

This clonotype was observed a handful of times. In DNA, the CDR3 is TGTGCCAGTGCTCGGACAGGGCTCAAGAGGGGGCAGTACTTC. The encoded protein is CASARTGLKRGQYF. The chain employs TRBV19 and TRBJ2-7, with 8 bases lining up with TRBD1. The CDR3 is 14 residues long. The germline gives CDR1 LNHDA, CDR2 SQIVND (reference sequence). Trimming cost V 8 bases and J 9 bases; bases outside gene matches: 15.

This clonotype was seen a handful of times. The chain carries TRBV5-6 and TRBJ2-7, with TRBD1 identical over 7 bases. V was clipped by 3 bases and J by 5 bases; unmatched bases: 5. From germline, CDR1 is SGHDT and CDR2 YYEEEE. This CDR3 has 13 residues. CDR3 DNA sequence: TGTGCCAGCAGCTGGCAGGGGGTAGACGAGCAGTACTTC. Amino acids: CASSWQGVDEQYF.

CDR3 coding DNA: TGTGCCAGCAGCTTAATCGGTCTAAACAATGAGCAGTTCTTC. Translation gives CASSLIGLNNEQFF. The V gene is TRBV11-3, the J gene TRBJ2-1, with unresolved D. Trimming removed 2 bases at V and 5 bases at J, with 10 bases between. This CDR3 comprises 14 residues. The germline gives CDR1 SGHNT, CDR2 YENEEA.

This clonotype has only a few counts. The chain employs TRBV10-3 and TRBJ2-3, with TRBD2 identical over 13 bases. The CDR3 length is 15 residues. In germline, CDR1 is ENHRY, CDR2 SYGVKD. The J segment lost 6 bases and the V segment lost 2 bases, leaving 2 bases of the junction unmatched. In nucleotides, the CDR3 is TGTGCCATCAGTGAGGTGACTAGCGGGGGGGATACGCAGTATTTT. Translating it yields CAISEVTSGGDTQYF.

This clonotype has more than one count but fewer than ten. The chain couples TRBV12-3 or TRBV12-4 to TRBJ2-6, with D possibly being TRBD1 (6 bases). The length of the CDR3 is 15 residues. V was pared by 4 bases and J by 4 bases, with 11 bases between. Here the CDR3 reads CASSSRGSGANVLTF. The CDR3 DNA follows: TGTGCCAGCAGTTCCAGGGGCTCCGGGGCCAACGTCCTGACTTTC.

The chain joins TRBV5-6 to TRBJ2-2, with D possibly being TRBD2 (6 bases). V dropped 4 bases and J dropped 6 bases, with 16 bases sitting between them. There are 15 residues in the CDR3. The germline CDR1 and CDR2 sequences are SGHDT and YYEEEE. For the CDR3, the DNA is TGTGCCAGCAGCCCGGACGCAGGGAGGTCCGGGGAGCTGTTTTTT. This gives the protein CASSPDAGRSGELFF.

This clonotype was detected only a few times. The chain uses TRBV20-1 and TRBJ1-5, with D perhaps matching TRBD1 (5 bases). Germline CDR1 is DFQATT and CDR2 is SNEGSKA (reference sequence). Deletions cut 0 bases from V and 6 bases from J, with 18 bases between. The CDR3 covers 16 residues. Here the CDR3 DNA reads TGCAGTGCTAGAGATCGATTCAGGGAATTTGGTCAGCCCCAGCATTTT. It translates to CSARDRFREFGQPQHF.

This clonotype occurred many times. This chain links TRBV24-1 with TRBJ1-1, with TRBD1 identical over 8 bases. Germline trimming cut 5 bases from V and 0 bases from J; bases unmatched to any gene: 10. Germline CDR1 and CDR2: KGHDR and SFDVKD. This CDR3 region has 17 residues. CDR3 region: CATSGSGGAGMNTEAFF. The CDR3 DNA is TGTGCCACCAGTGGTTCAGGGGGCGCGGGGATGAACACTGAAGCTTTCTTT.

This clonotype was detected many times. The chain uses TRBV25-1 and TRBJ2-2; D gene unclear. V lost 6 bases to trimming and J lost 8 bases, with 10 bases between them. Germline assignment: CDR1 MGHDK and CDR2 SYGVNS. This CDR3 region has 12 residues. The CDR3 nucleotides are TGTGCCAGCAGATTTGCTGGGGGGGAGCTGTTTTTT. Translating gives CASRFAGGELFF.

This clonotype was observed many times. The V and J genes are TRBV7-9 and TRBJ1-1; possible D gene TRBD1, 6 bases. Germline values: CDR1 SEHNR, CDR2 FQNEAQ (reference sequence). Trimming shortened V by 1 base and J by 1 base, and 13 bases separated the two germline ends. The CDR3 extends over 16 amino acids. The CDR3 nucleotides are TGTGCCAGCAGCTTAGGGGGGCAGGGTTGGAACACTGAAGCTTTCTTT. Residues: CASSLGGQGWNTEAFF.

This clonotype was picked up many times. The chain joins TRBV7-2 to TRBJ2-5, with 7 bases matching TRBD1. Germline CDR1 reads SGHTA; CDR2 reads FQGNSA. This CDR3 is 14 amino acids long. V trimming: 2 bases; J trimming: 4 bases; junction bases outside the gene matches: 4. CDR3 sequence reads: CASSLNHRGETQYF. In DNA, the CDR3 is TGTGCCAGCAGCTTAAATCACAGGGGAGAGACCCAGTACTTC.

This clonotype was found many times. The CDR3 nucleotides read TGCGCCAGCAGCTTGACACTAGCGGATGAAGAGACCCAGTACTTC. This gives the protein CASSLTLADEETQYF. The chain recombines TRBV5-1 with TRBJ2-5; 8 bases map to TRBD2. The trim removed 1 base at V and 3 bases at J, leaving 5 bases unmatched. CDR3 length equals 15 residues. The germline V gene has CDR1 SGHRS and CDR2 YFSETQ. The whole variable domain, filled in from reference TRBV5-1 and TRBJ2-5, reads KAGVTQTPRYLIKTRGQQVTLSCSPISGHRSVSWYQQTPGQGLQFLFEYFSETQRNKGNFPGRFSGRQFSNSRSEMNVSTLELGDSALYLCASSLTLADEETQYFGPGTRLLVL.

The chain carries TRBV20-1 and TRBJ2-1; D possibly corresponds to TRBD1 (5 bases). Germline V gene lookup returns CDR1 DFQATT and CDR2 SNEGSKA (reference sequence). The ends were cut back, 5 bases at V and 2 bases at J, with 16 bases in the middle. The CDR3 runs 15 residues. For the CDR3, the DNA is TGCAGTGCTTCCTTAGACCAGGGCCCCTACAATGAGCAGTTCTTC. Its protein product is CSASLDQGPYNEQFF.

This clonotype was observed a few times. The chain combines TRBV11-2 with TRBJ2-7, with 8 bases that match TRBD1. The CDR3 has 13 amino acids. The J segment lost 7 bases and the V segment lost 3 bases, leaving 5 bases of the junction unmatched. CDR1 is SGHAT, CDR2 FQNNGV, per germline. CDR3 DNA sequence: TGTGCCAGCAGCTTGCAGGGGGCAGGGGAGCAGTACTTC. Its protein is CASSLQGAGEQYF.

This clonotype came up a few times. This chain links TRBV5-1 with TRBJ1-1; D possibly corresponds to TRBD1 (5 bases). Germline V lookup: CDR1 SGHRS, CDR2 YFSETQ. The CDR3 is made up of 15 amino acids. V gave up 2 bases and J gave up 6 bases, with 17 bases separating them. DNA of the CDR3: TGCGCCAGCAGCTTTCGGCAGGGAAGTCTCGCTGAAGCTTTCTTT. Translated, it gives CASSFRQGSLAEAFF.

The V and J genes are TRBV5-4 and TRBJ2-7, with D maybe TRBD2 (5 bases). This CDR3 region has 16 residues. V lost 8 bases and J 3 bases, leaving 24 bases between the germline ends. Germline lookup yields CDR1 SGHNT and CDR2 YYREEE (reference sequence). CDR3: CASNTGGSRTGYEQYF. The CDR3 DNA reads as TGTGCCAGTAATACTGGAGGCAGCAGGACTGGCTACGAGCAGTACTTC.

V gene TRBV20-1 combines with J gene TRBJ2-3; tentative D call: TRBD1 (5 bases). Trimming shortened V by 0 bases and J by 4 bases, and 14 bases separated the two germline ends. The CDR3 runs to 15 residues. Germline V gene lookup returns CDR1 DFQATT and CDR2 SNEGSKA (reference sequence). The CDR3 nucleotides read TGCAGTGCTAGAGATTGGCAGGGATCCGCAGATACGCAGTATTTT. Amino acids: CSARDWQGSADTQYF.

This clonotype was counted at least ten times. The chain uses TRBV6-5 and TRBJ2-2; D is unresolved. Germline V lookup: CDR1 MNHEY, CDR2 SVGAGI. The CDR3 totals 14 residues. V was clipped by 4 bases and J by 3 bases, with 9 bases between them. In DNA, the CDR3 is TGTGCCAGCAGTTCTCGGGTGGACACCGGGGAGCTGTTTTTT. This encodes CASSSRVDTGELFF.

The chain uses TRBV19 and TRBJ1-5; TRBD1 might be the D (5 bases). Trimming removed 6 bases at V and 3 bases at J, with 12 bases between. CDR1 and CDR2 (germline): LNHDA, SQIVND (reference sequence). The CDR3 loop spans 14 amino acids. In DNA form, the CDR3 reads TGTGCCAGTAGCCCCCGACAGTTCAATCAGCCCCAGCATTTT. Translating gives CASSPRQFNQPQHF. The full variable domain, its missing parts supplied by reference TRBV19 and TRBJ1-5, is DGGITQSPKYLFRKEGQNVTLSCEQNLNHDAMYWYRQDPGQGLRLIYYSQIVNDFQKGDIAEGYSVSREKKESFPLTVTSAQKNPTAFYLCASSPRQFNQPQHFGDGTRLSIL.

The J gene is TRBJ2-4, the V gene TRBV7-2, with 8 bases aligning to TRBD2. Germline lookup yields CDR1 SGHTA and CDR2 FQGNSA. V gave up 3 bases and J gave up 12 bases; unmatched junction bases: 7. The length of the CDR3 is 13 residues. CDR3 nucleotide sequence: TGTGCCAGCAGCTTTGGCGGGGGGTACACTCAGTACTTC. Its protein is CASSFGGGYTQYF. Together with reference TRBV7-2 and TRBJ2-4, the CDR3 gives the full variable domain: GAGVSQSPSNKVTEKGKDVELRCDPISGHTALYWYRQSLGQGLEFLIYFQGNSAPDKSGLPSDRFSAERTGGSVSTLTIQRTQQEDSAVYLCASSFGGGYTQYFGAGTRLSVL.

The J gene is TRBJ2-3, the V gene TRBV20-1, with 7 positions matching TRBD2. Germline CDR1 DFQATT, CDR2 SNEGSKA (reference sequence). This CDR3 has 15 residues. V gave up 6 bases and J gave up 4 bases; unmatched junction bases: 13. The CDR3 sequence: CSAQTLKGGADTQYF. The CDR3 coding sequence is TGCAGTGCCCAAACCCTTAAGGGAGGGGCAGATACGCAGTATTTT.

The V and J genes are TRBV6-1 and TRBJ2-3, with 8 bases aligning to TRBD2. Germline loops: CDR1 MNHNS, CDR2 SASEGT. V was clipped by 6 bases and J by 0 bases; unmatched bases: 8. The CDR3 totals 16 residues. In nucleotides, the CDR3 is TGTGCCAGCAGCAATATAATAGCGGGAAGCACAGATACGCAGTATTTT. Protein: CASSNIIAGSTDTQYF.